One sample yielded the 20 T cell receptor beta chains listed below, sequenced in a study of T cells in localized non-small cell lung cancer. Sequencing used immunoSEQ multiplex PCR; TCRdb keeps in-frame clones, though not all of them. The sample lists 20,000 to 25,000 clones, approximately 88% occurring once. The sequenced sample was peripheral blood, obtained before any cancer treatment. These receptors were collected from a male donor aged 60 or over with stage I lung adenocarcinoma.

V is TRBV12-5 and J is TRBJ2-3; the match to TRBD1 covers 12 bases. Germline-derived CDR1 and CDR2 are LGHNT and FRNRAP. CDR3 length equals 17 residues. After removal of 0 bases from V and 4 bases from J, the junction contained 5 bases not matched to a gene. CDR3 nucleotide sequence: TGTGCTAGTGGTTTGGTACTGGGGACAGGGGGCGCAGATACGCAGTATTTT. Translated: CASGLVLGTGGADTQYF.

The V gene is TRBV7-2, the J gene TRBJ1-5, with TRBD1 identical over 8 bases. Germline values: CDR1 SGHTA, CDR2 FQGNSA. The V segment lost 1 base and the J segment 2 bases; nucleotides outside the gene matches: 4. The length of the CDR3 is 16 residues. In DNA, the CDR3 is TGTGCCAGCAGCTTAGTCGGGACAGGAGGCAATCAGCCCCAGCATTTT. Translating gives CASSLVGTGGNQPQHF.

The rearrangement links TRBV9 to TRBJ2-7; 9 bases agree with TRBD2. J was trimmed by 2 bases and V by 3 bases; bases with no gene match: 3. In germline, CDR1 is SGDLS, CDR2 YYNGEE. This CDR3 spans 14 amino acids. The CDR3 reads CASSAREGTYEQYF. The CDR3 bases are TGTGCCAGCAGCGCGCGGGAGGGCACCTACGAGCAGTACTTC.

The chain uses TRBV28 and TRBJ1-2; D uncertain. The CDR3 loop spans 13 amino acids. CDR1 is MDHEN, CDR2 SYDVKM, per germline. V shed 7 bases and J shed 7 bases, with 16 bases lying between them. CDR3 bases: TGTGCCAGCACCCCGTCCGTGGAAGGTGGCTACACCTTC. It specifies CASTPSVEGGYTF.

The chain combines TRBV4-2 with TRBJ2-7; perhaps TRBD2 as D (6 bases). This CDR3 is 15 amino acids long. The ends were cut back, 3 bases at V and 3 bases at J, with 15 bases in the middle. CDR1 and CDR2 (germline): LGHNA, YNFKEQ. In DNA, the CDR3 is TGTGCCAGCAGCCAGGGGCAGCGGGCCGACTACGAGCAGTACTTC. Translated: CASSQGQRADYEQYF.

J is TRBJ1-5 and V is TRBV19, with a possible D match to TRBD1 (5 bases). The ends were cut back, 8 bases at V and 2 bases at J, with 10 bases in the middle. Germline CDR1 LNHDA, CDR2 SQIVND (reference sequence). This CDR3 is built from 13 residues. CDR3 in DNA: TGTGCCAGTGGAGGGACGGGCAATCAGCCCCAGCATTTT. Its translation: CASGGTGNQPQHF.

This chain uses TRBV29-1 with TRBJ1-5, with TRBD1 identical over 7 bases. This CDR3 is built from 13 residues. Germline V gene lookup returns CDR1 SQVTM and CDR2 ANQGSEA. With V trimmed by 5 bases and J by 2 bases, 3 bases remained unmatched. Here the CDR3 DNA reads TGCAGCGTTTACCAGGGGGGCAATCAGCCCCAGCATTTT. Translation: CSVYQGGNQPQHF.

The chain joins TRBV5-4 to TRBJ2-3, with a possible D match to TRBD2 (7 bases). The CDR3 has 15 residues. Germline values: CDR1 SGHNT, CDR2 YYREEE (reference sequence). Trimming removed 0 bases at V and 5 bases at J, with 13 bases between. CDR3 sequence: CASSLGGGRGDTQYF. DNA of the CDR3: TGTGCCAGCAGCTTGGGCGGGGGCCGGGGAGATACGCAGTATTTT.

The chain recombines TRBV6-5 with TRBJ2-5; 8 nucleotides match TRBD1. Matching the DNA end better, TRBJ2-7 makes the J call doubtful. This CDR3 region has 13 residues. Germline V CDR1 and CDR2: MNHEY, SVGAGI. The CDR3 DNA sequence: TGTGCCACCTCAGGACAGGGCCTGAACGAGCAGTACTTC. It is translated as CATSGQGLNEQYF.

This clone was observed a few times. V gene TRBV7-2 combines with J gene TRBJ2-2; D unresolved. Germline CDR1 SGHTA, CDR2 FQGNSA. The CDR3 has 14 amino acids. The V gene lost 0 bases and the J gene lost 2 bases, with 4 bases spanning the gap. The CDR3 spells CASSLAANTGELFF. As DNA, the CDR3 is TGTGCCAGCAGCTTAGCGGCAAACACCGGGGAGCTGTTTTTT. Together with reference TRBV7-2 and TRBJ2-2, the CDR3 gives the full variable domain: GAGVSQSPSNKVTEKGKDVELRCDPISGHTALYWYRQSLGQGLEFLIYFQGNSAPDKSGLPSDRFSAERTGGSVSTLTIQRTQQEDSAVYLCASSLAANTGELFFGEGSRLTVL.

V and J are TRBV18 and TRBJ1-1; 9 bases agree with TRBD1. V shed 2 bases, J shed 0 bases, and the junction held 1 base outside the gene matches. CDR1 is KGHSH, CDR2 LQKENI, per germline. CDR3 length: 15 residues. CDR3: CASSPGTGMNTEAFF. CDR3 DNA sequence: TGTGCCAGCTCACCAGGGACAGGGATGAACACTGAAGCTTTCTTT.

The chain couples TRBV18 to TRBJ2-1, with TRBD2 matching 11 bases. V lost 3 bases and J lost 8; bases outside the gene matches: 6. CDR1 is KGHSH, CDR2 LQKENI, per germline. CDR3 length equals 15 residues. CDR3 nucleotide sequence: TGTGCCAGCTCACCGGGACTAGCGGCGAGCGATGAGCAGTTCTTC. Translating gives CASSPGLAASDEQFF.

The chain uses TRBV2 and TRBJ2-2; D is unclear. The CDR3 loop spans 14 amino acids. Germline-derived CDR1 and CDR2 are SNHLY and FYNNEI. V gave up 7 bases and J gave up 0 bases, with 9 bases separating them. CDR3 in amino acids: CASKPGANTGELFF. The CDR3 coding sequence is TGTGCCAGCAAGCCAGGCGCGAACACCGGGGAGCTGTTTTTT.

The rearrangement uses TRBV11-2 and TRBJ1-2, with 8 bases identical to TRBD1. CDR3 length: 14 amino acids. The V segment lost 9 bases and the J segment 0 bases; nucleotides outside the gene matches: 6. The germline CDR1 and CDR2 sequences are SGHAT and FQNNGV. CDR3 in DNA: TGTGCCAGTAAACCGACAGGGGCTAACTATGGCTACACCTTC. Its protein product is CASKPTGANYGYTF. Complete variable domain (other parts from reference TRBV11-2 and TRBJ1-2): EAGVAQSPRYKIIEKRQSVAFWCNPISGHATLYWYQQILGQGPKLLIQFQNNGVVDDSQLPKDRFSAERLKGVDSTLKIQPAKLEDSAVYLCASKPTGANYGYTFGSGTRLTVV.

The chain combines TRBV7-3 with TRBJ2-7, with D possibly being TRBD2 (5 bases). Germline V gene sequence: CDR1 SGHTA, CDR2 FQGTGA. This CDR3 spans 15 amino acids. Trimming removed 0 bases at V and 1 base at J, with 10 bases between. The DNA of the CDR3 is TGTGCCAGCAGCTTAACTCGGGGAAGTTCCTACGAGCAGTACTTC. Translating gives CASSLTRGSSYEQYF.

The V gene is TRBV29-1, the J gene TRBJ2-5; D possibly corresponds to TRBD2 (5 bases). V was cut by 2 bases and J by 4 bases, with 14 bases left in between. Germline V CDR1 and CDR2: SQVTM, ANQGSEA. This CDR3 has 14 residues. CDR3 nucleotide sequence: TGCAGCGTTGAACACGGGCGGGTGGGAGAGACCCAGTACTTC. This encodes CSVEHGRVGETQYF.

This rearrangement joins TRBV27 to TRBJ1-3; 9 bases match TRBD1. Trimming at V came to 4 bases and at J to 2 bases, leaving 12 bases not matched to a gene. CDR3 size: 18 residues. The germline V gene encodes CDR1 MNHEY and CDR2 SMNVEV (reference sequence). The DNA for the CDR3 is TGTGCCAGCAGTTCCCTAACGTTAACAGGGGGCACTGGAAACACCATATATTTT. It specifies CASSSLTLTGGTGNTIYF.

The genes are TRBV4-3 and TRBJ2-1; weak D call: TRBD2 (6 bases). Per the germline V gene, CDR1 is LGHNA and CDR2 is YSLEER. The CDR3 is made up of 15 amino acids. The V gene lost 0 bases and the J gene lost 7 bases, with 13 bases spanning the gap. This chain's CDR3 is CASSQDTGVRNEQFF. In DNA form, the CDR3 reads TGCGCCAGCAGCCAAGACACGGGAGTGAGGAATGAGCAGTTCTTC.

The chain recombines TRBV19 with TRBJ2-1, with a tentative D call TRBD1 (6 bases). This CDR3 contains 13 residues. Germline CDR1 reads LNHDA; CDR2 reads SQIVND (reference sequence). V lost 5 bases, J lost 4 bases, and 9 bases lay in between. Written as DNA, the CDR3 is TGTGCCAGTAGTTTAACAGGGTACAATGAGCAGTTCTTC. Translated: CASSLTGYNEQFF.

The rearrangement links TRBV2 to TRBJ1-5; the D gene is possibly TRBD1 (5 bases). CDR3 length: 13 amino acids. Per germline, CDR1 SNHLY and CDR2 FYNNEI. The V end was cut by 8 bases, the J end by 2 bases, with 10 bases between. The CDR3 loop reads CASCRDRNQPQHF. The DNA for the CDR3 is TGTGCCAGCTGCCGGGACCGCAATCAGCCCCAGCATTTT.